The next 10 T cell receptor beta chains were all read from a single sample in a study of T cells in Graves' hyperthyroidism and ophthalmopathy (dated by TCRdb to the late 2010s). The library was generated by multiplex PCR. The listed sequencing device is Illumina HiSeq 2000. The TCR beta CDR3 regions were amplified from the RNA transcripts. The TCR CDR3 was subjected to a first round of RT-PCR using the HTBI primer set and the Qiagen OneStep RT-PCR kit. TCRdb reworked the public reads: Q25 trimming with fastp, MiXCR clone assembly, productive beta chains retained. Under each unique CDR3 protein, matching rows form one entry showing the most common genes and DNA. Counted in this sample were around 720,000 distinct CDR3 sequences; 35% of them appeared once. The ten largest clones capture about a third of the sample. Input material: blood. The receptors were sampled from a woman aged 40 to 50 with Graves' hyperthyroidism.

Only a few counts were recorded for this clonotype. The rearrangement uses TRBV5-4 and TRBJ2-5; no reliable D call. There are 13 residues in the CDR3. Trimming removed 5 bases at V and 2 bases at J, with 10 bases between. CDR1 is SGHNT, CDR2 YYREEE, per germline (reference sequence). CDR3 in DNA: TGTGCCAGCAGTGGTAGTTTACAAGAGACCCAGTACTTC. Residues: CASSGSLQETQYF. Using reference TRBV5-4 and TRBJ2-5 for the parts outside the CDR3, the full variable domain is ETGVTQSPTHLIKTRGQQVTLRCSSQSGHNTVSWYQQALGQGPQFIFQYYREEENGRGNFPPRFSGLQFPNYSSELNVNALELDDSALYLCASSGSLQETQYFGPGTRLLVL.

J is TRBJ2-6 and V is TRBV7-9, with unresolved D. Per germline, CDR1 SEHNR and CDR2 FQNEAQ (reference sequence). The CDR3 has 15 amino acids. Trimming left V 6 bases short and J 0 bases short, with 9 bases between. CDR3 amino acids: CASRKTDSGANVLTF. As DNA, the CDR3 is TGTGCCAGCAGAAAAACAGACTCTGGGGCCAACGTCCTGACTTTC. Supplemented by reference TRBV7-9 and TRBJ2-6, the full variable domain reads DTGVSQNPRHKITKRGQNVTFRCDPISEHNRLYWYRQTLGQGPEFLTYFQNEAQLEKSRLLSDRFSAERPKGSFSTLEIQRTEQGDSAMYLCASRKTDSGANVLTFGAGSRLTVL.

This clonotype was found many times. V and J are TRBV2 and TRBJ2-2; D is perhaps TRBD2 (5 bases). Trimming took off 11 bases at V and 4 bases at J, with 17 bases between the two ends. This CDR3 has 14 residues. Germline V CDR1 and CDR2: SNHLY, FYNNEI. CDR3 nucleotide sequence: TGTGCCGGCGCTAGGCTAGCAATCACCGGGGAGCTGTTTTTT. Its translation: CAGARLAITGELFF.

For this clonotype: One base away lies a much larger clone, so this may be a sequencing read error. The chain combines TRBV19 with TRBJ1-5, with a tentative D call TRBD1 (5 bases). V shed 1 base and J shed 5 bases, with 9 bases lying between them. This CDR3 spans 14 amino acids. From germline, CDR1 is LNHDA and CDR2 SQIVND (reference sequence). The CDR3 region has the DNA TGTGCCAGTAGTATAGCTGGGACCGATCAGCCCCAGCATTTT. This codes for CASSIAGTDQPQHF.

The J gene is TRBJ2-5, the V gene TRBV7-8, with D possibly being TRBD1 (6 bases). The CDR3 loop spans 14 amino acids. Germline assignment: CDR1 SGHVS and CDR2 FQNEAQ. Trimming cost V 5 bases and J 2 bases, with 12 bases left between them. The CDR3 bases are TGTGCCAGCAGCGATACAGGGTGGCAAGAGACCCAGTACTTC. Residues: CASSDTGWQETQYF.

This clonotype was detected a few times. This chain links TRBV5-8 with TRBJ2-5; 8 bases agree with TRBD1. CDR3 length: 15 amino acids. The V gene's germline CDR1 is SGHTS and CDR2 YDEGEE. Trimming at V came to 3 bases and at J to 3 bases, leaving 7 bases not matched to a gene. CDR3 sequence (DNA): TGTGCCAGCAGCTCGTCGCACAGGGGGGAAGAGACCCAGTACTTC. It specifies CASSSSHRGEETQYF.

Details on this clonotype: The junction and the germline gene differ at one end; a read error may be behind it. The chain combines TRBV5-1 with TRBJ1-5; perhaps TRBD1 as D (5 bases). Germline V gene data show CDR1 as SGHRS and CDR2 as YFSETQ. The CDR3 sequence is 18 residues long. Here the CDR3 DNA reads TGCGCCAGCAGCTTGGACGGGGGACCTCCTAATAGCAATCAACCCCAGCATTTT. Residues: CASSLDGGPPNSNQPQHF.

The chain combines TRBV7-9 with TRBJ1-1; 7 bases match TRBD1. Germline V CDR1 and CDR2: SEHNR, FQNEAQ (reference sequence). Losses at the gene ends were 5 bases for V and 0 bases for J; bases not matched to a gene: 6. The CDR3 spans 15 residues. CDR3 loop: CASSAGDSLNTEAFF. The DNA of the CDR3 is TGTGCCAGCAGCGCGGGGGACAGCTTGAACACTGAAGCTTTCTTT.

The chain links TRBV7-9 to TRBJ2-7; 11 nucleotides line up with TRBD2. Matching the DNA end better, TRBJ2-1 makes the J call doubtful. The length of the CDR3 is 16 residues. Germline CDR1 SEHNR, CDR2 FQNEAQ (reference sequence). CDR3 loop: CASSSYSGRGRKEQFF. DNA for the CDR3: TGTGCCAGCAGCTCATATAGCGGGAGGGGTAGGAAGGAGCAGTTCTTC.

The chain links TRBV10-1 to TRBJ1-2; 7 nucleotides match TRBD1. CDR1 and CDR2 (germline): WNHNN, SYGVQD (reference sequence). V shed 4 bases and J 4 bases; nucleotides not matched to a gene: 3. The CDR3 is made up of 13 amino acids. CDR3 in DNA: TGCGCCAGCAGTGGCAGGACAGGCTATGGCTACACCTTC. It is translated as CASSGRTGYGYTF.